This T cell receptor beta chain was captured by sequencing in a study of beta chain features in type 1 diabetes. At the level of the study: Age, gender and cell yields were alike across patients and healthy donors. Study observations and caveats: In every one of the four CD4+ subsets, TCRB CDR3s were moderately but significantly shorter in Type 1 diabetes patients. Reduced insertions and increased deletions marked VDJ junctions in type 1 diabetes patients.

Isolated RNA was reverse transcribed in full, so expressed TCRB transcripts were sequenced. Several million reads on average were seen across naive, central memory and regulatory T cell samples. Clones were read by immunoSEQ multiplex PCR, and TCRdb kept only the in-frame ones, dropping some. The repertoire consists of hundreds of thousands of clones, with about 14% occurring once and the leading ten covering 0.035% to 0.045%. The CDR3 is made up of 15 amino acids. Germline V gene lookup returns CDR1 LNHNV and CDR2 YYDKDF (reference sequence). V was clipped by 0 bases and J by 2 bases, with 11 bases between them. This clone was counted between two and nine times. Antigen unknown. Every donor had blood drawn once into heparin, 100 to 150 mL on average.

Sequencing used naive CD4+ T cells from blood. This sequence originates from a man aged 18-30 years with type 1 diabetes. This rearrangement joins TRBV15 to TRBJ2-7; D unresolved. The CDR3 DNA sequence: TGTGCCACCAGCAGAGATGGACCTGTCCCCTACGAGCAGTACTTC. Translation gives CATSRDGPVPYEQYF.